This T cell receptor (beta chain) was recovered during a study of blood T cell repertoires in COVID-19. Across the study: The United States, Italy and Spain were the sources of the acute and convalescent COVID-19 samples. Sample material is recorded as cDNA or gDNA derived from T cells, B-cell-depleted T cells, or PBMCs.

In the authors' workflow: Counts of nucleated cells, estimated from reference gene primer amplification, were obtained. The protocol was immunoSEQ multiplex PCR, while the TCRdb copy is restricted to in-frame clones and leaves out a portion. Clone size and the V and J calls come from that table; the DNA yielded D and trimming. Among around 300,000 clones, under 90% were seen once, and the ten largest hold more than 8%. V lost 0 bases to trimming and J lost 4 bases, with 10 bases between them. Germline lookup yields CDR1 SGHRS and CDR2 YFSETQ. The CDR3 has 15 amino acids. Sequenced: peripheral blood. This chain joins TRBV5-1 and TRBJ1-4; D perhaps matches TRBD1 (6 bases). The sequence derives from a woman aged 50 to 60 who had recovered from COVID-19. CDR3 in DNA: TGCGCCAGCAGCTTGGAAGGACAGCTTAATGAAAAACTGTTTTTT. It translates to CASSLEGQLNEKLFF.